The 27 T cell receptor beta chains reported below all come from one sample, sequenced in a study of T cell responses to AZD1222 COVID-19 vaccine. Measured with immunoSEQ multiplex PCR; TCRdb has only the in-frame clones, and not every one. Here the sample spans about 200,000 clones, roughly 92% being singletons. Sample: peripheral blood, taken 28 days after the second AZD1222 dose. All receptors come from an adult who received the AZD1222 COVID-19 vaccine.

The genes are TRBV5-1 and TRBJ1-1, with D uncertain. The V gene's germline CDR1 is SGHRS and CDR2 YFSETQ. Trimming took 0 bases from V and 3 from J, leaving 12 bases between them. This CDR3 has 15 residues. The CDR3 is CASSLVFGRDTEAFF. The CDR3 nucleotides read TGCGCCAGCAGCTTGGTGTTCGGAAGGGACACTGAAGCTTTCTTT. The full variable domain, its missing parts supplied by reference TRBV5-1 and TRBJ1-1, is KAGVTQTPRYLIKTRGQQVTLSCSPISGHRSVSWYQQTPGQGLQFLFEYFSETQRNKGNFPGRFSGRQFSNSRSEMNVSTLELGDSALYLCASSLVFGRDTEAFFGQGTRLTVV.

The rearrangement joins TRBV5-4 to TRBJ1-2; a possible D gene is TRBD1 (5 bases). Germline V gene sequence: CDR1 SGHNT, CDR2 YYREEE (reference sequence). V lost 3 bases to trimming and J lost 5 bases, with 11 bases between them. This CDR3 has 13 amino acids. As DNA, the CDR3 is TGTGCCAGCAGCTCACAGGTCCCGTATGGCTACACCTTC. Amino acid sequence: CASSSQVPYGYTF.

This clone is a singleton in its sample. The rearrangement joins TRBV5-4 to TRBJ2-7; 7 nucleotides agree with TRBD2. The germline CDR1 and CDR2 sequences are SGHNT and YYREEE (reference sequence). CDR3 size: 15 residues. Trimming at V came to 1 base and at J to 3 bases, leaving 7 bases not matched to a gene. This chain's CDR3 is CASSLPGTNLYEQYF. The CDR3 DNA reads as TGTGCCAGCAGCTTGCCAGGGACTAACCTCTACGAGCAGTACTTC.

The rearrangement uses TRBV15 and TRBJ1-5, with a weak D call TRBD1 (5 bases). Trimming removed 1 base at V and 2 bases at J, with 12 bases between. Germline V lookup: CDR1 LNHNV, CDR2 YYDKDF (reference sequence). CDR3 length: 16 amino acids. The CDR3 loop reads CATSRGQSWGNQPQHF. Here the CDR3 DNA reads TGTGCCACCAGCAGAGGACAGTCTTGGGGCAATCAGCCCCAGCATTTT.

V and J are TRBV30 and TRBJ1-5, with 10 bases that match TRBD1. The CDR3 is 13 residues long. Trimming took 3 bases from V and 14 from J; bases not matched to a gene: 10. Germline V gene sequence: CDR1 GTSNPN, CDR2 SVGIG (reference sequence). This CDR3 reads CAWSEGGQGRKHF. The CDR3, as DNA: TGTGCCTGGAGCGAGGGGGGACAGGGGAGAAAGCATTTT.

The chain couples TRBV10-2 to TRBJ2-5, with 11 bases aligning to TRBD2. Germline CDR1 and CDR2: WSHSY and SAAADI. The CDR3 contains 14 residues. The J segment lost 7 bases and the V segment lost 8 bases, leaving 9 bases of the junction unmatched. CDR3 protein: CASGSGGALGTQYF. CDR3 nucleotide sequence: TGCGCCAGCGGTAGCGGGGGGGCGCTGGGGACCCAGTACTTC.

The rearrangement uses TRBV15 and TRBJ1-6; 8 bases align to TRBD1. CDR3 length: 17 residues. The V segment lost 3 bases and the J segment 0 bases; nucleotides outside the gene matches: 4. Per germline, CDR1 LNHNV and CDR2 YYDKDF (reference sequence). CDR3: CATSRDRASSYNSPLHF. The CDR3 nucleotides read TGTGCCACCAGCAGGGACAGGGCTAGCTCCTATAATTCACCCCTCCACTTT.

The chain joins TRBV28 to TRBJ1-6; D is unclear. CDR1 MDHEN and CDR2 SYDVKM come from the germline V gene. This CDR3 region has 15 residues. The V end lost 5 bases, the J end lost 7 bases, and 15 bases lay between the germline ends. CDR3 sequence reads: CASSPGPRWNSPLHF. The CDR3 region has the DNA TGTGCCAGCAGTCCAGGACCGAGGTGGAATTCACCCCTCCACTTT.

The rearrangement links TRBV6-5 to TRBJ1-6, with D maybe TRBD1 (5 bases). Germline CDR1 and CDR2: MNHEY and SVGAGI. The CDR3 is 15 amino acids. Trimming took off 2 bases at V and 9 bases at J, with 14 bases between the two ends. The CDR3 spells CASSYAQGMSSPLHF. CDR3 in DNA: TGTGCCAGCAGTTACGCTCAGGGTATGAGTTCACCCCTCCACTTT.

This rearrangement joins TRBV2 to TRBJ1-1; D perhaps matches TRBD1 (5 bases). The V gene's germline CDR1 is SNHLY and CDR2 FYNNEI. The CDR3 consists of 13 residues. V was pared by 5 bases and J by 5 bases, with 12 bases between. CDR3 region: CASSLVWGTEAFF. The DNA of the CDR3 is TGTGCCAGCAGTTTGGTTTGGGGGACTGAAGCTTTCTTT.

This sequence joins TRBV13 and TRBJ2-7; D unclear. Trimming took 3 bases from V and 0 from J, leaving 9 bases between them. Germline values: CDR1 PRHDT, CDR2 FYEKMQ (reference sequence). The CDR3 has 14 residues. The CDR3, as DNA: TGTGCCAGCAGCTTGGTTCACAACTCCTACGAGCAGTACTTC. Its protein product is CASSLVHNSYEQYF.

The chain links TRBV4-1 to TRBJ2-7, with D possibly being TRBD1 (5 bases). There are 15 residues in the CDR3. V lost 2 bases and J lost 2, with 13 bases in between. Germline assignment: CDR1 MGHRA and CDR2 YSYEKL. DNA of the CDR3: TGCGCCAGCAGCCAAAGCCCCCAGGGAACCTACGAGCAGTACTTC. Residues: CASSQSPQGTYEQYF.

This clone was seen once. The gene calls are TRBV9 and TRBJ2-7, with 9 bases matching TRBD1. The germline gives CDR1 SGDLS, CDR2 YYNGEE. CDR3 length equals 13 residues. V lost 3 bases, J lost 6 bases, and 4 bases stayed unmatched. CDR3 region: CASSDTGGVEQYF. CDR3 DNA: TGTGCCAGCAGCGACACAGGGGGCGTCGAGCAGTACTTC.

The chain is built from TRBV7-7 and TRBJ2-3; D remains ambiguous. Germline loops: CDR1 SSHAT, CDR2 FNYEAQ (reference sequence). Trimming took off 5 bases at V and 3 bases at J, with 12 bases between the two ends. The CDR3 runs to 14 residues. This CDR3 reads CASSPDGGTDTQYF. Written as DNA, the CDR3 is TGTGCCAGCAGCCCGGACGGTGGGACAGATACGCAGTATTTT. The entire variable domain, with the rest obtained from reference TRBV7-7 and TRBJ2-3, is as follows: GAGVSQSPRYKVTKRGQDVTLRCDPISSHATLYWYQQALGQGPEFLTYFNYEAQPDKSGLPSDRFSAERPEGSISTLTIQRTEQRDSAMYRCASSPDGGTDTQYFGPGTRLTVL.

This rearrangement joins TRBV3-1 (or the pseudogene TRBV3-2) to TRBJ1-1, with 8 bases that match TRBD1. The CDR3 length is 13 residues. J was trimmed by 5 bases and V by 4 bases; bases with no gene match: 3. CDR1 and CDR2 from the germline V gene are LGHDT and YNNKEL (reference sequence). DNA of the CDR3: TGTGCCAGCAGCCGACAGGGGAGGACTGAAGCTTTCTTT. Residues: CASSRQGRTEAFF.

On this clone: The identical CDR3 is also encoded by other nucleotide sequences in the sample. The V and J genes are TRBV3-1 (or the pseudogene TRBV3-2) and TRBJ1-2, with D possibly TRBD1 on 5 matching bases. This CDR3 has 12 amino acids. V was clipped by 1 base and J by 8 bases, with 8 bases between them. Germline CDR1 reads LGHDT; CDR2 reads YNNKEL (reference sequence). Here the CDR3 DNA reads TGTGCCAGCAGCCAAGTTCAGGGAGGCTACACCTTC. Protein sequence: CASSQVQGGYTF.

The J gene is TRBJ1-5, the V gene TRBV12-5; D not resolved. This CDR3 is 17 amino acids long. From germline, CDR1 is LGHNT and CDR2 FRNRAP. Trimming pared 0 bases from V and 8 bases from J, leaving 20 bases between. As DNA, the CDR3 is TGTGCTAGTGGTTTGGTACTAGGCCGGGTGGGTGGGGAGCCCCAGCATTTT. This codes for CASGLVLGRVGGEPQHF.

The rearrangement uses TRBV7-9 and TRBJ1-1; D is ambiguous. V shed 1 base and J shed 0 bases, with 6 bases lying between them. The germline CDR1 and CDR2 sequences are SEHNR and FQNEAQ (reference sequence). The CDR3 has 14 amino acids. For the CDR3, the DNA is TGTGCCAGCAGCTTAGGTCTCCTGAACACTGAAGCTTTCTTT. The encoded protein is CASSLGLLNTEAFF.

This clone was picked up one time. This chain links TRBV5-1 with TRBJ2-7, with TRBD1 matching over 8 bases. V shed 4 bases, J shed 3 bases, and the junction held 6 bases outside the gene matches. CDR1 and CDR2 (germline): SGHRS, YFSETQ. The CDR3 has 14 residues. The CDR3 spells CASSNTGGIYEQYF. In DNA form, the CDR3 reads TGCGCCAGCAGCAATACAGGGGGAATCTACGAGCAGTACTTC.

V is TRBV14 and J is TRBJ1-1; a possible D gene is TRBD1 (5 bases). CDR1 is SGHDN and CDR2 is FVKESK in the germline V gene. V was trimmed by 4 bases and J by 1 base, leaving 13 bases between them. The CDR3 extends over 15 amino acids. CDR3 residues: CASSPAGPGNTEAFF. CDR3 DNA sequence: TGTGCCAGCAGCCCTGCGGGGCCTGGGAACACTGAAGCTTTCTTT.

This clone showed up just a few times. The rearrangement joins TRBV6-4 to TRBJ1-1, with a weak D call TRBD1 (5 bases). The germline gives CDR1 MRHNA, CDR2 SNTAGT. V gave up 6 bases and J gave up 6 bases, with 14 bases separating them. This CDR3 region has 13 residues. The CDR3: CASRGGWEPEAFF. The DNA for the CDR3 is TGTGCCAGCAGGGGGGGTTGGGAGCCTGAAGCTTTCTTT.

This chain uses TRBV5-4 with TRBJ1-3; D remains ambiguous. There are 15 residues in the CDR3. Trimming pared 1 base from V and 2 bases from J, leaving 10 bases between. Germline lookup yields CDR1 SGHNT and CDR2 YYREEE (reference sequence). The DNA of the CDR3 is TGTGCCAGCAGCTTGTCCGGACGGACTGGAAACACCATATATTTT. Translation gives CASSLSGRTGNTIYF.

The gene calls are TRBV4-3 and TRBJ1-3; no clear D gene. Germline CDR1 is LGHNA and CDR2 is YSLEER. The ends were cut back, 0 bases at V and 4 bases at J, with 13 bases in the middle. The length of the CDR3 is 16 residues. For the CDR3, the DNA is TGCGCCAGCAGCCAAGATCGCAGGCGGCGGGGAAACACCATATATTTT. It encodes CASSQDRRRRGNTIYF.

The rearrangement joins TRBV2 to TRBJ2-2, with TRBD1 as a possible D gene (6 bases). Germline V CDR1 and CDR2: SNHLY, FYNNEI. This CDR3 spans 15 amino acids. Trimming left V 7 bases short and J 4 bases short, with 16 bases between. The CDR3 sequence: CASNQGTTLTGELFF. The CDR3 nucleotides are TGTGCCAGCAACCAAGGGACAACCCTCACCGGGGAGCTGTTTTTT.

This chain connects TRBV7-2 to TRBJ1-4, with no clear D. Germline CDR1 reads SGHTA; CDR2 reads FQGNSA. This CDR3 spans 14 amino acids. Trimming removed 5 bases at V and 6 bases at J, with 13 bases between. The CDR3 DNA follows: TGTGCCAGCAGCGCCGACCCGGGTCATGAAAAACTGTTTTTT. This encodes CASSADPGHEKLFF. Variable domain in full (rest from reference TRBV7-2 and TRBJ1-4): GAGVSQSPSNKVTEKGKDVELRCDPISGHTALYWYRQSLGQGLEFLIYFQGNSAPDKSGLPSDRFSAERTGGSVSTLTIQRTQQEDSAVYLCASSADPGHEKLFFGSGTQLSVL.

The rearrangement links TRBV11-2 to TRBJ1-1, with 7 bases identical to TRBD1. V was clipped by 2 bases and J by 5 bases; unmatched bases: 8. CDR1 is SGHAT and CDR2 is FQNNGV in the germline V gene. The CDR3 spans 15 residues. CDR3 residues: CASSLIKGAGTEAFF. In DNA, the CDR3 is TGTGCCAGCAGCTTAATTAAGGGGGCAGGGACTGAAGCTTTCTTT.

This chain uses TRBV4-1 with TRBJ1-1; D may be TRBD1 (6 bases). The CDR3 contains 15 residues. Germline CDR1 reads MGHRA; CDR2 reads YSYEKL. V lost 4 bases and J 2 bases, leaving 14 bases between the germline ends. The CDR3 DNA is TGCGCCAGCAGCCGTGGCAGGGGATTTAACACTGAAGCTTTCTTT. Translated: CASSRGRGFNTEAFF.